The sequence of this T cell receptor beta chain was determined in a study of blood T cell repertoires in COVID-19. As for the study in general: Researchers got acute and convalescent COVID-19 samples from the United States, Italy and Spain. From T cells, B-cell-depleted T cells, or PBMCs came the material, which was cDNA or gDNA.

Methods used by the authors: Reference gene primers were amplified, and this amplification served to estimate nucleated cell counts. Profiled with immunoSEQ multiplex PCR; TCRdb holds only in-frame clones, not every one. The DNA was the basis for D and trimming; V, J and clone size are from that table. This sample yields 150,000 to 200,000 clones, of which approximately 90% are seen a single time; around 6% belongs to the top ten. Trimming stripped 3 bases from V and 0 bases from J, with 12 bases between. Germline V CDR1 and CDR2: MDHEN, SYDVKM. The CDR3 spans 17 residues. The sample was peripheral blood. This receptor was identified in a man aged 40-50 years with active or convalescent COVID-19. V gene TRBV28 combines with J gene TRBJ2-6, with a weak D call TRBD2 (5 bases). The CDR3 loop reads CASSFVPGISGANVLTF. Here the CDR3 DNA reads TGTGCCAGCAGTTTTGTACCGGGGATCTCTGGGGCCAACGTCCTGACTTTC. Complete variable domain (other parts from reference TRBV28 and TRBJ2-6): DVKVTQSSRYLVKRTGEKVFLECVQDMDHENMFWYRQDPGLGLRLIYFSYDVKMKEKGDIPEGYSVSREKKERFSLILESASTNQTSMYLCASSFVPGISGANVLTFGAGSRLTVL.